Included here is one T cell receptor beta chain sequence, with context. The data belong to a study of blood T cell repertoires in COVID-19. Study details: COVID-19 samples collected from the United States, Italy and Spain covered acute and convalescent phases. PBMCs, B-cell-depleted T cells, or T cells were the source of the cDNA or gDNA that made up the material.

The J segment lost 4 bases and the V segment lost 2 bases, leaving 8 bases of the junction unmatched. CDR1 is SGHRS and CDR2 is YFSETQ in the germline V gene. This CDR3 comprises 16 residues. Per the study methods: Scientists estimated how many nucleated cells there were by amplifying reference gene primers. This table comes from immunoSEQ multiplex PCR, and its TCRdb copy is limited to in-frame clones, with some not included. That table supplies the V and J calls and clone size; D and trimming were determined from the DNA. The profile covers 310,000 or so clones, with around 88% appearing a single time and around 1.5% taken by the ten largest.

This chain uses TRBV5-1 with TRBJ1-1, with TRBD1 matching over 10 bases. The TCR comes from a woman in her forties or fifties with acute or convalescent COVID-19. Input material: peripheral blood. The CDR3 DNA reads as TGCGCCAGCAGCTTATTCACCGGGACAGGGGCCACTGAAGCTTTCTTT. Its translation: CASSLFTGTGATEAFF.